The 21 T cell receptor beta chains below all came from one sample that was sequenced in a study of shared clonotypes between healthy human individuals. Sequencing used immunoSEQ multiplex PCR; TCRdb keeps in-frame clones, though not all of them. The repertoire holds roughly 680,000 clones, with about two thirds as singletons. The sequencing input was memory CD4+ T cells sorted from blood. Subset meaning: CD45RA-negative fraction. Receptors were obtained from a young woman in good health.

CDR3 region: CASSSGQGARETQYF. The DNA for the CDR3 is TGCGCCAGCAGCTCCGGACAGGGGGCGCGGGAGACCCAGTACTTC. The rearrangement links TRBV5-1 to TRBJ2-5; TRBD1 matches at 11 bases. CDR3 size: 15 residues. Losses at the gene ends were 3 bases for V and 5 bases for J; bases not matched to a gene: 6. The germline V gene encodes CDR1 SGHRS and CDR2 YFSETQ.

V usage is TRBV5-1 and J usage is TRBJ2-3; TRBD1 is a possible D gene (6 bases). Germline-derived CDR1 and CDR2 are SGHRS and YFSETQ. The CDR3 consists of 15 residues. The V end lost 3 bases, the J end lost 3 bases, and 14 bases lay between the germline ends. The CDR3 spells CASSWDTRNTDTQYF. The CDR3, as DNA: TGCGCCAGCAGCTGGGACACCAGAAATACAGATACGCAGTATTTT.

The V call is TRBV10-3, the J call TRBJ2-7; 7 nucleotides line up with TRBD2. This CDR3 spans 14 amino acids. The junction had 13 bases not matched to a gene; V was cut back by 8 bases and J by 6 bases. Germline V gives CDR1 ENHRY, CDR2 SYGVKD. CDR3 bases: TGTGCCATCTCTAGGGGAACTAGCGAGGGCGAGCAGTACTTC. Encoded protein: CAISRGTSEGEQYF.

The CDR3 reads CADGGSLNEQFF. The CDR3 DNA follows: TGTGCCGATGGCGGGAGCCTAAATGAGCAGTTCTTC. The rearrangement uses TRBV7-9 and TRBJ2-1; 7 bases fit TRBD2. With 11 bases clipped from V and 7 bases from J, the junction kept 8 bases outside the gene matches. This CDR3 is built from 12 residues. CDR1 and CDR2 from the germline V gene are SEHNR and FQNEAQ (reference sequence).

The V call is TRBV7-2, the J call TRBJ2-3; TRBD1 is a possible D gene (5 bases). V was pared by 8 bases and J by 0 bases, with 24 bases between. The V gene's germline CDR1 is SGHTA and CDR2 FQGNSA. This CDR3 contains 18 residues. CDR3 sequence reads: CASQLVGVGGVSTDTQYF. The CDR3 nucleotides are TGTGCCAGCCAGCTAGTAGGGGTTGGCGGAGTTAGCACAGATACGCAGTATTTT.

The chain carries TRBV28 and TRBJ2-7; a weak D match, TRBD1 (6 bases). This CDR3 has 14 residues. The germline V gene has CDR1 MDHEN and CDR2 SYDVKM. Trimming shortened V by 4 bases and J by 3 bases, and 13 bases separated the two germline ends. As DNA, the CDR3 is TGTGCCAGCAGTTCACAGGGAGTACGCTACGAGCAGTACTTC. As protein: CASSSQGVRYEQYF.

V usage is TRBV5-1 and J usage is TRBJ1-2, with 9 bases that match TRBD1. Losses at the gene ends were 3 bases for V and 4 bases for J; bases not matched to a gene: 7. The CDR3 runs to 15 residues. Germline V lookup: CDR1 SGHRS, CDR2 YFSETQ. The CDR3 sequence is CASSWGTGQGYGYTF. CDR3 bases: TGCGCCAGCAGCTGGGGTACGGGACAGGGCTATGGCTACACCTTC.

V and J are TRBV11-2 and TRBJ2-5, with D perhaps TRBD1 (6 bases). V was cut by 4 bases and J by 2 bases, with 8 bases left in between. This CDR3 comprises 13 residues. Germline V gene lookup returns CDR1 SGHAT and CDR2 FQNNGV. The CDR3 nucleotides read TGTGCCAGCAGCTGGGGACAACAAGAGACCCAGTACTTC. Translated, it gives CASSWGQQETQYF.

The chain combines TRBV2 with TRBJ1-5; D is unclear. This CDR3 comprises 14 residues. Trimming shortened V by 6 bases and J by 0 bases, and 9 bases separated the two germline ends. From germline, CDR1 is SNHLY and CDR2 FYNNEI. The CDR3: CASRPQYSNQPQHF. In DNA, the CDR3 is TGTGCCAGCAGGCCCCAGTATAGCAATCAGCCCCAGCATTTT.

This clone was observed a few times. V is TRBV19 and J is TRBJ2-3, with 7 bases fitting TRBD2. J gave up 3 bases and V 4 bases, and 13 bases lay outside the gene matches. The CDR3 extends over 17 amino acids. Germline CDR1 and CDR2: LNHDA and SQIVND (reference sequence). The CDR3 DNA sequence: TGTGCCAGTAGTAGACTAGGCGGCGGGAGCGGGACAGATACGCAGTATTTT. It specifies CASSRLGGGSGTDTQYF. Supplemented by reference TRBV19 and TRBJ2-3, the full variable domain reads DGGITQSPKYLFRKEGQNVTLSCEQNLNHDAMYWYRQDPGQGLRLIYYSQIVNDFQKGDIAEGYSVSREKKESFPLTVTSAQKNPTAFYLCASSRLGGGSGTDTQYFGPGTRLTVL.

The chain employs TRBV6-5 and TRBJ2-3; D is possibly TRBD1 (6 bases). Trimming left V 6 bases short and J 7 bases short, with 20 bases between. The germline CDR1 and CDR2 sequences are MNHEY and SVGAGI. The CDR3 loop spans 15 amino acids. The CDR3 DNA reads as TGTGCCAGCAGACCTATGGAAGGGACACCAAATACGCAGTATTTT. Its protein product is CASRPMEGTPNTQYF.

The V gene is TRBV18, the J gene TRBJ1-5, with D unclear. The V gene lost 2 bases and the J gene lost 6 bases, with 8 bases spanning the gap. Germline V gene sequence: CDR1 KGHSH, CDR2 LQKENI. CDR3 size: 13 residues. Written as DNA, the CDR3 is TGTGCCAGCTCACCAGATTCCGGTCAGCCCCAGCATTTT. Translation: CASSPDSGQPQHF.

The chain recombines TRBV28 with TRBJ2-4; TRBD2 might be the D (6 bases). This CDR3 has 18 residues. V lost 10 bases, J lost 0 bases, and 25 bases lay in between. Germline V gene sequence: CDR1 MDHEN, CDR2 SYDVKM. The CDR3 loop is CATHVGRRSREAKNIQYF. CDR3 nucleotide sequence: TGTGCCACTCACGTAGGGAGGAGGTCCCGGGAAGCCAAAAACATTCAGTACTTC.

The V and J genes are TRBV5-4 and TRBJ2-6; TRBD2 might be the D (5 bases). The V end lost 0 bases, the J end lost 0 bases, and 7 bases lay between the germline ends. The CDR3 consists of 16 residues. CDR1 is SGHNT and CDR2 is YYREEE in the germline V gene (reference sequence). DNA for the CDR3: TGTGCCAGCAGCTTGGCCGGGGTCTCTGGGGCCAACGTCCTGACTTTC. Residues: CASSLAGVSGANVLTF.

Comment on this clone: Other DNA sequences in this specimen translate into the identical CDR3. This chain uses TRBV5-4 with TRBJ2-5; maybe TRBD1 (5 bases). V lost 4 bases and J lost 4, with 14 bases in between. Germline V gene data show CDR1 as SGHNT and CDR2 as YYREEE (reference sequence). This CDR3 has 14 amino acids. CDR3 amino acids: CASSLRTSGETQYF. The DNA for the CDR3 is TGTGCCAGCAGCCTACGGACATCAGGAGAGACCCAGTACTTC.

The genes are TRBV10-3 and TRBJ1-2; D remains ambiguous. V was trimmed by 4 bases and J by 5 bases, leaving 5 bases between them. The germline gives CDR1 ENHRY, CDR2 SYGVKD. The CDR3 consists of 11 residues. CDR3 loop: CAISAAYGYTF. CDR3 DNA: TGTGCCATCAGTGCCGCGTATGGCTACACCTTC.

The chain is built from TRBV18 and TRBJ2-1; D uncertain. The germline V and J ends were trimmed by 4 bases and 3 bases, with 7 bases remaining between them. The CDR3 has 13 amino acids. Germline V lookup: CDR1 KGHSH, CDR2 LQKENI. The chain's CDR3 is CASSLTVYNEQFF. CDR3 coding DNA: TGTGCCAGCTCACTAACAGTCTACAATGAGCAGTTCTTC.

The chain is built from TRBV5-1 and TRBJ1-2; possible D gene TRBD1, 6 bases. The V end was cut by 5 bases, the J end by 2 bases, with 10 bases between. Germline values: CDR1 SGHRS, CDR2 YFSETQ. This CDR3 comprises 13 residues. CDR3 DNA sequence: TGCGCCAGCAGTCAGGGGCAAAACTATGGCTACACCTTC. As protein: CASSQGQNYGYTF.

There are a few counts of this clone. DNA for the CDR3: TGTGCCATCAGTGCGGGGGCTAGCGGGAGAGAAAGTTCCTACGAGCAGTACTTC. It translates to CAISAGASGRESSYEQYF. V usage is TRBV10-3 and J usage is TRBJ2-7; 10 bases agree with TRBD2. The CDR3 contains 18 residues. Germline trimming cut 4 bases from V and 1 base from J; bases unmatched to any gene: 13. Germline V CDR1 and CDR2: ENHRY, SYGVKD.

The chain links TRBV6-5 to TRBJ1-3, with 10 bases that match TRBD1. Germline V lookup: CDR1 MNHEY, CDR2 SVGAGI. CDR3 length equals 15 residues. V lost 2 bases to trimming and J lost 4 bases; unmatched junction nucleotides: 2. The CDR3 spells CASSYRQGAGNTIYF. The CDR3 nucleotides read TGTGCCAGCAGTTACAGACAGGGGGCAGGAAACACCATATATTTT.

The chain is built from TRBV7-8 and TRBJ1-1; TRBD1 is a possible D gene (6 bases). Per germline, CDR1 SGHVS and CDR2 FQNEAQ. V was shortened by 3 bases and J by 6 bases, with 14 bases between the two germline ends. CDR3 length: 14 amino acids. This CDR3 reads CASSFEGEGAEAFF. The DNA of the CDR3 is TGTGCCAGCAGCTTCGAAGGGGAGGGGGCTGAAGCTTTCTTT. The full variable domain, completed using reference TRBV7-8 and TRBJ1-1, is GAGVSQSPRYKVAKRGQDVALRCDPISGHVSLFWYQQALGQGPEFLTYFQNEAQLDKSGLPSDRFFAERPEGSVSTLKIQRTQQEDSAVYLCASSFEGEGAEAFFGQGTRLTVV.